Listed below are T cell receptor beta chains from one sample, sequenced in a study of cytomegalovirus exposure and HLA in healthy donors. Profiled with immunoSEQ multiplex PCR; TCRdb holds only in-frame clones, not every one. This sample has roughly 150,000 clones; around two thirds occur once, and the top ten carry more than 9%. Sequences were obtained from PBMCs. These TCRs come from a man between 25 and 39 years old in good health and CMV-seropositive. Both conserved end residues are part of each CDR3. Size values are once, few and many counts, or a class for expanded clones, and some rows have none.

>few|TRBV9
CASSLRTGVSTDTQYF
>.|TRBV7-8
CASSLAMSVGYTF
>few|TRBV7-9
CASRAPGGNTEAFF
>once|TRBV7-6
CASSLSVLATSHEQYF
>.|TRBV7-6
CASSAGLAGGETQYF
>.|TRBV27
CASSLLTGGYGYTF
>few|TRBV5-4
CASSFQGTEAFF
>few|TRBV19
CASSSRSGEQFF
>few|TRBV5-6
CASSPLNTEAFF
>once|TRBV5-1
CASSLAEGAGHRAFF
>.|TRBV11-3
CASRGGAWGTGELFF
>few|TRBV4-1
CASSRGGLASSYNEQFF
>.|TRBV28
CASNNRKGANEKLFF
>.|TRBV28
CASSLYGSSQGGYTF
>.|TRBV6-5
CASSRHLSNTEAFF
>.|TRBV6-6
CASSGSEPNYGYTF
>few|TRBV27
CASSLNDRATYNEQFF
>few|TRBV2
CASSEVGVDTQYF
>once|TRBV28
CASRDRLAGSYEQYF
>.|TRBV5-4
CASSPRGGGEAFF
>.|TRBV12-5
CASGLVPNSGNTIYF
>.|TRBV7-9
CASSLDTGSTEAFF
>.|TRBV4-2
CASSQWVAAEGEQYF
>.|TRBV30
CAWRVGTSYSYEQYF
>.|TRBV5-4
CASSLSVRMNTEAFF
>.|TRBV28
CASSFSAGELFF
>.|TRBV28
CASSFSGRGVSDTQYF
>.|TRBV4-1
CASSHLLRGKDQPQHF
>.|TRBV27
CASSYGQPSTDTQYF
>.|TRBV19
CASSIESDVRLTNEKLFF
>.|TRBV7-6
CASSSSWGESSYEQYF
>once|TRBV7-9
CASSLGLGSSYGYTF
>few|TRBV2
CAGASSGRTDTQYF
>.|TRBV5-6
CASSRSGAGANVLTF
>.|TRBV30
CAWSLADFWDGYTF
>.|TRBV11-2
CASSLDSEYYGYTF
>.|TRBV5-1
CASSSSGIRIYEQYF
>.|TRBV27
CASSRSGTGSYEQYF
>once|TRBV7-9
CASSSWTGASSYNEQFF
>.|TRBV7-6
CASVADSAGYEQYF
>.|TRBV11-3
CASSLGGKNTEAFF
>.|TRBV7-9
CASSLWDSVNYGYTF
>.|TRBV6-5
CASSYSRGQLFF
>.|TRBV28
CASSLRGLYYGYTF
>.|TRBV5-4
CASEPGLQSYEQYF
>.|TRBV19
CASSIAGSFLGELAFF
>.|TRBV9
CASSVGLAAFVSTDTQYF
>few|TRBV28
CASSTGGQGALLNF
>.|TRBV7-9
CASSLNHRGGNEQFF
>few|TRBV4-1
CASSQVADEAFF
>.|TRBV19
CASGMSGQSHEQYF
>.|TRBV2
CASSVSADTQYF
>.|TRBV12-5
CASDPGQTTDTQYF
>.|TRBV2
CASSERQGALDTQYF
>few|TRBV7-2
CASSITSGIGYEQYF
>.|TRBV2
CASSDRGASNQPQHF